The TCR beta chain under discussion was sequenced for a study of T cells after yellow fever vaccination. Study in general: The SMART-Seq v4 Ultra Low Input method served to prepare the low-cell-number fractions.

As regards this clonotype: What it binds is not known.

V lost 5 bases to trimming and J lost 7 bases; unmatched junction nucleotides: 3. The CDR3 has 12 amino acids. CDR1 and CDR2 from the germline V gene are MGHRA and YSYEKL. Synthesis of TCR cDNA relied on 5'RACE template switching, which attached a universal primer site and UMIs. A single record per CDR3 protein comes from TCRdb applying MiXCR to the 5' RACE reads. The sample consists of 450,000 to 550,000 distinct CDR3 sequences, 21% of them appearing once. Whole-study findings and limits: Once the booster was given, most primary-vaccination clones reappeared, at around 96% for CD4 and roughly 86% for CD8. Compared with primary, the secondary response was weaker and peaked at day 5, not 15.

Sequencing was performed on PBMCs, taken approximately 20 days after the first yellow fever vaccination. This receptor was taken from a man aged 18 to 30 who received the YFV17D yellow fever vaccine. The chain couples TRBV4-1 to TRBJ1-1, with 8 bases identical to TRBD1. The DNA for the CDR3 is TGCGCCAGCAGCGGACAGGGTCTTGAAGCTTTCTTT. Its protein product is CASSGQGLEAFF.